What follows are 9 T cell receptor beta chains derived from one specimen sequenced in a study of T-cell reconstitution after alpha-beta-depleted transplantation in children. Unique molecular identifiers were built into the TCRbeta library. Each CDR3 protein gets one entry after TCRdb re-called the PCR reads with MiXCR. The repertoire has 220,000 or so distinct CDR3 sequences, roughly 8.2% of them found once; the top ten carry under 8%. Material: PBMCs, mostly from graft donor cells, obtained 180 days after TCRalphabeta/CD19-depleted stem cell transplant. Every receptor here comes from a male patient between 10 and 17 years old who had a stem cell transplant for acute lymphoblastic leukemia, so the T cells may come from the graft donor.

Ten or more counts support this clonotype. The V and J genes are TRBV7-9 and TRBJ1-1; 12 bases agree with TRBD1. Germline V lookup: CDR1 SEHNR, CDR2 FQNEAQ (reference sequence). This CDR3 contains 16 residues. The ends lost 2 bases at V and 7 bases at J; junction bases unmatched: 8. CDR3 in amino acids: CASSLKGTGGFNEAFF. The CDR3 DNA reads as TGTGCCAGCAGCTTAAAGGGGACAGGGGGCTTCAATGAAGCTTTCTTT.

V usage is TRBV20-1 and J usage is TRBJ1-4; maybe TRBD1 (5 bases). Germline V gives CDR1 DFQATT, CDR2 SNEGSKA (reference sequence). The germline V and J ends were trimmed by 3 bases and 8 bases, with 16 bases remaining between them. The CDR3 is made up of 14 amino acids. The CDR3 DNA follows: TGCAGTGCTAGTGGGGCAACAGAAGGGGAAAAACTGTTTTTT. It specifies CSASGATEGEKLFF.

CDR3 protein: CASSPLQSETQYF. Here the CDR3 DNA reads TGTGCCAGCTCACCACTTCAGAGCGAGACCCAGTACTTC. The gene calls are TRBV18 and TRBJ2-5; D is unresolved. CDR3 size: 13 residues. Germline V gene data show CDR1 as KGHSH and CDR2 as LQKENI. V was shortened by 1 base and J by 5 bases, with 8 bases between the two germline ends.

This clonotype has a count of ten or more. V is TRBV15 and J is TRBJ2-1; D is perhaps TRBD2 (5 bases). The V gene's germline CDR1 is LNHNV and CDR2 YYDKDF (reference sequence). The V gene lost 4 bases and the J gene lost 4 bases, with 14 bases spanning the gap. The CDR3 contains 15 residues. The CDR3 loop reads CATSTGLLVYNEQFF. In DNA, the CDR3 is TGTGCCACCAGCACCGGACTTCTGGTTTACAATGAGCAGTTCTTC. The full variable domain, its missing parts supplied by reference TRBV15 and TRBJ2-1, is DAMVIQNPRYQVTQFGKPVTLSCSQTLNHNVMYWYQQKSSQAPKLLFHYYDKDFNNEADTPDNFQSRRPNTSFCFLDIRSPGLGDTAMYLCATSTGLLVYNEQFFGPGTRLTVL.

This clonotype was seen repeatedly, ten times or more. V usage is TRBV20-1 and J usage is TRBJ2-5; TRBD2 matches at 11 bases. V lost 0 bases to trimming and J lost 5 bases; unmatched junction nucleotides: 8. Per germline, CDR1 DFQATT and CDR2 SNEGSKA (reference sequence). CDR3 size: 16 residues. The CDR3 DNA reads TGCAGTGCTAGAGATTTTACTAGCGGGAGAGAGGAGACCCAGTACTTC. Its protein is CSARDFTSGREETQYF.

Ten or more counts support this clonotype. V usage is TRBV29-1 and J usage is TRBJ2-3, with D tentatively TRBD1 or TRBD2 (5 bases each). The CDR3 is 14 residues long. V lost 5 bases to trimming and J lost 3 bases, with 15 bases between them. Germline CDR1 reads SQVTM; CDR2 reads ANQGSEA. The CDR3: CSVRPRGETDTQYF. CDR3 DNA sequence: TGCAGCGTTCGGCCTCGAGGGGAAACAGATACGCAGTATTTT.

This clonotype has more than one count but fewer than ten. The V gene is TRBV20-1, the J gene TRBJ2-3; TRBD1 aligns across 9 bases. V lost 3 bases to trimming and J lost 2 bases; unmatched junction nucleotides: 3. Per germline, CDR1 DFQATT and CDR2 SNEGSKA (reference sequence). This CDR3 has 14 residues. For the CDR3, the DNA is TGCAGTGCTAGTGGGGACAGGGCCACAGATACGCAGTATTTT. This translates into CSASGDRATDTQYF.

This clonotype was picked up many times. The chain is built from TRBV12-3 or TRBV12-4 and TRBJ2-7; D may be TRBD1 (8 bases). The CDR3 runs 16 residues. V was pared by 4 bases and J by 2 bases, with 18 bases between. The CDR3 sequence is CASSSRTGRGTYEQYF. The DNA of the CDR3 is TGTGCCAGCAGTTCTCGGACAGGGAGGGGTACCTACGAGCAGTACTTC.

This clonotype was counted many times. The gene calls are TRBV7-7 and TRBJ2-2; 8 nucleotides agree with TRBD1. Germline CDR1 SSHAT, CDR2 FNYEAQ (reference sequence). Trimming at V came to 0 bases and at J to 5 bases, leaving 8 bases not matched to a gene. CDR3 length: 17 amino acids. This CDR3 is CASSLALDRVRTGELFF. For the CDR3, the DNA is TGTGCCAGCAGCTTAGCCCTGGACAGGGTGAGAACCGGGGAGCTGTTTTTT.